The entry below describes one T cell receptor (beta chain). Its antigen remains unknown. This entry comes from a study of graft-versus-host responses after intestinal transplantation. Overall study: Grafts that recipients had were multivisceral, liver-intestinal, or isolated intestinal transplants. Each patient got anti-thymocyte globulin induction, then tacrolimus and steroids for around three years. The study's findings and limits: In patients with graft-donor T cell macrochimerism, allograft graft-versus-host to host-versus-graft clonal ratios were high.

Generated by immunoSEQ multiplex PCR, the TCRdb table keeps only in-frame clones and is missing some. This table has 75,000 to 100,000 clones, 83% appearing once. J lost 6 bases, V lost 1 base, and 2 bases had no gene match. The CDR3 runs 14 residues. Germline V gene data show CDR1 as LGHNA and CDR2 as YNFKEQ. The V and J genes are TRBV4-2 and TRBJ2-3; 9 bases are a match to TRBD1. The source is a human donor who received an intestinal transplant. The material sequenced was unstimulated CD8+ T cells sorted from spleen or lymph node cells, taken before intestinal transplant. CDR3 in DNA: TGTGCCAGCAGCCAAGGACAGGGGGGGGATACGCAGTATTTT. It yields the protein CASSQGQGGDTQYF.